The 24 T cell receptor beta chains listed next were all sequenced from one sample in a study of cytomegalovirus exposure and HLA in healthy donors. The method was immunoSEQ multiplex PCR; TCRdb's version includes in-frame clones alone and lacks a portion of them. Seen here are fewer than 350,000 clones, 88% observed once, and the top ten hold about 0.86%. Sequenced input: PBMCs. The receptors here all came from a woman aged 18 to 35 in good health and CMV-seronegative.

This sequence joins TRBV6-5 and TRBJ1-1; 7 positions agree with TRBD1. CDR1 and CDR2 (germline): MNHEY, SVGAGI. The CDR3 runs 14 residues. V was clipped by 7 bases and J by 2 bases; unmatched bases: 7. CDR3 region: CASNIGTANTEAFF. DNA for the CDR3: TGTGCCAGCAACATTGGGACAGCTAACACTGAAGCTTTCTTT.

CDR3 nucleotide sequence: TGTGCCAGCAGTTTAAAGGACAGGGAATCCTACAATGAGCAGTTCTTC. It encodes CASSLKDRESYNEQFF. The rearrangement links TRBV27 to TRBJ2-1, with 8 bases identical to TRBD1. CDR1 is MNHEY, CDR2 SMNVEV, per germline (reference sequence). The CDR3 runs 16 residues. Trimming took 2 bases from V and 1 from J; bases not matched to a gene: 4.

V and J are TRBV7-2 and TRBJ2-1; the match to TRBD2 covers 9 bases. V dropped 5 bases and J dropped 9; count of bases not matched to a gene: 14. This CDR3 has 16 residues. CDR1 and CDR2 (germline): SGHTA, FQGNSA. The CDR3 region has the DNA TGTGCCAGCAGCCCCGTAGCGGGAGTAGGTTTGAGTGAGCAGTTCTTC. Amino acid sequence: CASSPVAGVGLSEQFF.

V gene TRBV6-1 combines with J gene TRBJ1-2, with 7 bases aligning to TRBD1. The CDR3 runs to 14 residues. J lost 4 bases, V lost 5 bases, and 7 bases had no gene match. CDR1 MNHNS and CDR2 SASEGT come from the germline V gene. The chain's CDR3 is CASSRQGSGYGYTF. In nucleotides, the CDR3 is TGTGCCAGCAGTAGACAGGGATCGGGCTATGGCTACACCTTC.

The J gene is TRBJ1-1, the V gene TRBV5-1; D is possibly TRBD1 (5 bases). CDR3 length: 15 residues. Germline V gene data show CDR1 as SGHRS and CDR2 as YFSETQ. Deletions cut 5 bases from V and 0 bases from J, with 14 bases between. The CDR3 DNA reads TGCGCCAGCAGTGGCCCCCAGGGAATGAACACTGAAGCTTTCTTT. Translated: CASSGPQGMNTEAFF.

Written as DNA, the CDR3 is TGTGCCAGCAGGGGAAGGACTAGCGGGAGGAACGAGCAGTACTTC. Its protein is CASRGRTSGRNEQYF. The V and J genes are TRBV27 and TRBJ2-7; the match to TRBD2 covers 14 bases. V lost 6 bases, J lost 5 bases, and 6 bases stayed unmatched. This CDR3 comprises 15 residues. The germline gives CDR1 MNHEY, CDR2 SMNVEV (reference sequence).

The chain employs TRBV18 and TRBJ2-5; a possible D gene is TRBD1 (6 bases). CDR1 and CDR2 from the germline V gene are KGHSH and LQKENI. The CDR3 runs 14 residues. The V end lost 6 bases, the J end lost 1 base, and 12 bases lay between the germline ends. The CDR3 coding sequence is TGTGCCAGCTCGGAACAGGGTGGCCAAGAGACCCAGTACTTC. Translating gives CASSEQGGQETQYF.

The J gene is TRBJ2-5, the V gene TRBV4-2; the match to TRBD2 covers 11 bases. CDR3 size: 17 residues. Germline-derived CDR1 and CDR2 are LGHNA and YNFKEQ. V shed 0 bases, J shed 3 bases, and the junction held 6 bases outside the gene matches. CDR3 region: CASSQELSLAGEETQYF. In DNA form, the CDR3 reads TGTGCCAGCAGCCAAGAGCTATCACTAGCGGGAGAAGAGACCCAGTACTTC.

J is TRBJ2-7 and V is TRBV18; 10 bases are a match to TRBD1. This CDR3 is built from 14 residues. J was trimmed by 6 bases and V by 6 bases; bases with no gene match: 8. The germline V gene has CDR1 KGHSH and CDR2 LQKENI. The DNA of the CDR3 is TGTGCCAGCTCCCTCAGACAGGGGGCCCTCGAGCAGTACTTC. Residues: CASSLRQGALEQYF.

V gene TRBV2 combines with J gene TRBJ1-1; the match to TRBD1 covers 7 bases. The CDR3 has 15 amino acids. The V gene's germline CDR1 is SNHLY and CDR2 FYNNEI. Trimming cost V 3 bases and J 1 base; bases outside gene matches: 5. DNA of the CDR3: TGTGCCAGCAGTGAGTTACAGGGGAGGAACACTGAAGCTTTCTTT. Its protein is CASSELQGRNTEAFF.

This chain links TRBV28 with TRBJ1-5; possibly TRBD1 for D (6 bases). In germline, CDR1 is MDHEN, CDR2 SYDVKM. With 4 bases removed from V and 4 bases from J, the gap between germline ends came to 11 bases. This CDR3 comprises 14 residues. The CDR3 spells CASSYGQRNQPQHF. CDR3 bases: TGTGCCAGCAGTTACGGACAGCGAAATCAGCCCCAGCATTTT.

V and J are TRBV30 and TRBJ2-1, with TRBD2 matching over 9 bases. Per germline, CDR1 GTSNPN and CDR2 SVGIG (reference sequence). J was trimmed by 4 bases and V by 2 bases; bases with no gene match: 3. The CDR3 covers 14 residues. As DNA, the CDR3 is TGTGCCTGGAGTAGCGGGAGGCCTTACAATGAGCAGTTCTTC. It is translated as CAWSSGRPYNEQFF.

The rearrangement uses TRBV11-2 and TRBJ2-5, with 7 bases identical to TRBD2. The germline V gene has CDR1 SGHAT and CDR2 FQNNGV. The ends lost 7 bases at V and 1 base at J; junction bases unmatched: 15. CDR3 length: 17 residues. The CDR3 region is CASTPTQVSGFQETQYF. CDR3 coding DNA: TGTGCCAGCACCCCGACCCAGGTTAGCGGGTTCCAAGAGACCCAGTACTTC. Combining the CDR3 with reference TRBV11-2 and TRBJ2-5 gives the whole variable domain EAGVAQSPRYKIIEKRQSVAFWCNPISGHATLYWYQQILGQGPKLLIQFQNNGVVDDSQLPKDRFSAERLKGVDSTLKIQPAKLEDSAVYLCASTPTQVSGFQETQYFGPGTRLLVL.

The chain uses TRBV27 and TRBJ2-7, with D perhaps matching TRBD2 (7 bases). This CDR3 is built from 15 residues. CDR1 and CDR2 (germline): MNHEY, SMNVEV (reference sequence). Trimming pared 7 bases from V and 4 bases from J, leaving 20 bases between. CDR3 DNA sequence: TGTGCCAGCACCCCCGGCGGGGGAGGGGGATACGAGCAGTACTTC. Its translation: CASTPGGGGGYEQYF.

CDR3 DNA: TGCGCCAGCAGCTTGGACAGCCCCATGAACACTGAAGCTTTCTTT. Translating gives CASSLDSPMNTEAFF. The J gene is TRBJ1-1, the V gene TRBV5-1, with D unclear. The length of the CDR3 is 15 residues. Deletions cut 0 bases from V and 0 bases from J, with 9 bases between. Germline CDR1 is SGHRS and CDR2 is YFSETQ.

The V and J genes are TRBV27 and TRBJ2-6, with a weak D call TRBD2 (5 bases). CDR1 MNHEY and CDR2 SMNVEV come from the germline V gene (reference sequence). The CDR3 has 16 amino acids. V was cut by 2 bases and J by 4 bases, with 12 bases left in between. The CDR3 loop reads CASSLEGLGGANVLTF. CDR3 DNA sequence: TGTGCCAGCAGTTTAGAAGGACTGGGGGGGGCCAACGTCCTGACTTTC.

The chain combines TRBV14 with TRBJ1-1; D not certain. This CDR3 is 15 amino acids long. From germline, CDR1 is SGHDN and CDR2 FVKESK. V dropped 1 base and J dropped 1 base, with 10 bases sitting between them. Here the CDR3 reads CASSQGSLRNTEAFF. The DNA for the CDR3 is TGTGCCAGCAGCCAAGGGAGTCTACGGAACACTGAAGCTTTCTTT. Based on the CDR3 plus reference TRBV14 and TRBJ1-1, the full variable domain is EAGVTQFPSHSVIEKGQTVTLRCDPISGHDNLYWYRRVMGKEIKFLLHFVKESKQDESGMPNNRFLAERTGGTYSTLKVQPAELEDSGVYFCASSQGSLRNTEAFFGQGTRLTVV.

The chain links TRBV29-1 to TRBJ1-1; D is unclear. The V end was cut by 5 bases, the J end by 1 base, with 14 bases between. The germline CDR1 and CDR2 sequences are SQVTM and ANQGSEA. This CDR3 has 14 amino acids. The CDR3 sequence: CSVRAGSSNTEAFF. DNA of the CDR3: TGCAGCGTTCGAGCGGGCAGTTCGAACACTGAAGCTTTCTTT.

The gene calls are TRBV6-1 and TRBJ2-5; 7 bases map to TRBD1. CDR1 and CDR2 (germline): MNHNS, SASEGT. CDR3 length: 14 amino acids. The ends lost 3 bases at V and 5 bases at J; junction bases unmatched: 6. DNA for the CDR3: TGTGCCAGCAGTGACAACAGGGGTCGGGAGACCCAGTACTTC. Amino acids: CASSDNRGRETQYF.

On this clone: The same CDR3 arises from other DNA sequences in this sample as well. The chain uses TRBV4-3 and TRBJ1-5, with D possibly being TRBD1 (6 bases). The germline V gene encodes CDR1 LGHNA and CDR2 YSLEER. Trimming stripped 0 bases from V and 6 bases from J, with 12 bases between. The CDR3 contains 15 residues. The CDR3 protein is CASSQDRGGSQPQHF. The DNA for the CDR3 is TGCGCCAGCAGCCAAGACAGGGGCGGAAGTCAGCCCCAGCATTTT.

The rearrangement joins TRBV4-3 to TRBJ2-1, with 7 bases that match TRBD2. The CDR3 is 17 residues long. Trimming took 0 bases from V and 1 from J; bases not matched to a gene: 6. Germline V gene data show CDR1 as LGHNA and CDR2 as YSLEER. The CDR3 sequence: CASSQDSGGSSYNEQFF. The CDR3 DNA sequence: TGCGCCAGCAGCCAAGATTCGGGCGGGAGTTCCTACAATGAGCAGTTCTTC.

The chain employs TRBV27 and TRBJ1-6; 9 bases line up with TRBD1. Trimming at V came to 0 bases and at J to 8 bases, leaving 5 bases not matched to a gene. The CDR3 covers 16 residues. Germline CDR1 is MNHEY and CDR2 is SMNVEV (reference sequence). The CDR3 sequence: CASSLSGQGTYSPLHF. Written as DNA, the CDR3 is TGTGCCAGCAGTTTATCGGGACAGGGAACCTATTCACCCCTCCACTTT.

The rearrangement uses TRBV5-1 and TRBJ2-1; TRBD2 might be the D (6 bases). The CDR3 totals 15 residues. Germline CDR1 is SGHRS and CDR2 is YFSETQ. Trimming took off 0 bases at V and 1 base at J, with 8 bases between the two ends. This chain's CDR3 is CASSLVSGSYNEQFF. CDR3 coding DNA: TGCGCCAGCAGCTTGGTTAGCGGATCCTACAATGAGCAGTTCTTC.

This clone has just one count. This chain connects TRBV6-5 to TRBJ2-5; D unclear. The germline V gene encodes CDR1 MNHEY and CDR2 SVGAGI. V shed 2 bases and J shed 5 bases, with 12 bases lying between them. The CDR3 contains 14 residues. In DNA form, the CDR3 reads TGTGCCAGCAGTTACGAGTCCTTCGGGGAGACCCAGTACTTC. This sequence encodes CASSYESFGETQYF.